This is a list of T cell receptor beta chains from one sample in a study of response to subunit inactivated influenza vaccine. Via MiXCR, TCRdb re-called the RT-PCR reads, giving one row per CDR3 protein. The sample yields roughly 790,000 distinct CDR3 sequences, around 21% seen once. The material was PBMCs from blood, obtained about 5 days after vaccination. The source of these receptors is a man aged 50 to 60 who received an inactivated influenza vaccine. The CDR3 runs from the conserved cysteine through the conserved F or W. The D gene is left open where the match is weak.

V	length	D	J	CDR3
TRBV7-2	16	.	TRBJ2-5	CASSLSIGRQQETQYF
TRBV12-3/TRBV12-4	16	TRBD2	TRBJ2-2	CASSFGTSGITGELFF
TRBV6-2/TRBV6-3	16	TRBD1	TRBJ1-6	CASSYQTGTDNSPLHF
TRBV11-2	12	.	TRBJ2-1	CASSWGTAEQFF
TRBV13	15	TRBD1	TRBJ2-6	CASRETGVGANVLTF
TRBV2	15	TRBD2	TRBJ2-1	CASSDGPGGANEQFF
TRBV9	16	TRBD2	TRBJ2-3	CASSVQLAGGTDTQYF
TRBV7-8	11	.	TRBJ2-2	CASSFSVELFF
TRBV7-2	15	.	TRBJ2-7	CASSRDPSAAYEQYF
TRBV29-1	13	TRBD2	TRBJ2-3	CSVSSGRRDTQYF
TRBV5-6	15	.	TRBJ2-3	CASSLERDSTDTQYF
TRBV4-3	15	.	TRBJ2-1	CASSQEYGNYNEQFF
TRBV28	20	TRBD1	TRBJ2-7	CASSFPRTGHSIKSSYEQYF
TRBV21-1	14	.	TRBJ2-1	CAGPGTSGDNEQFF
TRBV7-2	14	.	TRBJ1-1	CPSSLKQANTEAFF
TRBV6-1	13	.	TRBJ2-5	CASRPGIQETQYF
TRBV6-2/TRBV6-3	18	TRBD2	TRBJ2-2	CASSSPRLAGGGPGELFF
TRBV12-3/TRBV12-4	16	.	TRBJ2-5	CASSLGRRPYQETQYF
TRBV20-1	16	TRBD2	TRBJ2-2	CSARQGLGRNTGELFF
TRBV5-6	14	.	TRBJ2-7	CASSFFARGHEQYF
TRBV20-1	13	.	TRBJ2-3	CSARVLGTDTQYF
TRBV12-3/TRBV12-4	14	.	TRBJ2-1	CASSFSGVNNEQFF
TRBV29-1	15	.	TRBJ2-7	CSVEDQKETSYEQYF
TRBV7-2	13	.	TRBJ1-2	CASSYLKDYGYTF
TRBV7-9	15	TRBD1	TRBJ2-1	CASSVTGTVYNEQFF
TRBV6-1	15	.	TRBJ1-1	CASSHFTGAGTEAFF
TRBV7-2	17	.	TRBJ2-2	CASSLYLAGINTGELFF
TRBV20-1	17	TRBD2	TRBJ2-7	CSARDRLAGGIVYEQYF
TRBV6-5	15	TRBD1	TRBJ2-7	CASSYSGTGLYEQYF
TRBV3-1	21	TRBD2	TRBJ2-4	CASSQDIGRGLMCIAKNIQYF
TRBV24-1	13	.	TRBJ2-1	CATSDGARNEQFF
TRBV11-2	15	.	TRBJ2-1	CASSLSRAGYNEQFF
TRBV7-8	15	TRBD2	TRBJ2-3	CASSDSSGITDTQYF
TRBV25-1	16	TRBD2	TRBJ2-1	CASSAGGLALGDEQFF
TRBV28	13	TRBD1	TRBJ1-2	CASRSGQNYGYTF
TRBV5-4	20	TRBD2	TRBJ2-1	CASSLSGAGTSGTFYNEQFF
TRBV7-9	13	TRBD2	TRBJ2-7	CASSSSGRDEQYF
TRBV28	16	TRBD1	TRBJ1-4	CASRKDRGSGNEKLFF
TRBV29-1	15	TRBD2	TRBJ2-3	CSVKRTSGRTDTQYF
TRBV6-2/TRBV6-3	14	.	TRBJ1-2	CASRPPGLRYGYTF
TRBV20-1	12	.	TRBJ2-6	CSAGAGDNVLTF
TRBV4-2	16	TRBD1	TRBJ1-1	CASSQEGQGLRTEAFF